This T cell receptor (beta chain) was recorded in a study of blood T cell repertoires in COVID-19. Study as a whole: Sources were T cells, B-cell-depleted T cells, or PBMCs; the material itself was cDNA or gDNA.

The germline gives CDR1 LNHDA, CDR2 SQIVND (reference sequence). V gave up 2 bases and J gave up 4 bases; unmatched junction bases: 1. This CDR3 contains 13 residues. Enrolment of Seattle patients took place during active infection, and they were followed longitudinally. Original handling: Amplification with reference gene primers provided the estimates of nucleated cell counts. Libraries were prepared by immunoSEQ multiplex PCR; TCRdb keeps only in-frame clonotypes and omits some of them. The V and J calls and clone size are taken from that table; D and trimming were inferred from the DNA. Altogether approximately 250,000 clones are present, roughly 86% being singletons, with the ten largest covering over 5.5%.

This chain joins TRBV19 and TRBJ1-2; 7 bases match TRBD1. The sample comprised peripheral blood. The receptor was derived from a woman of 80 years or more with COVID-19, enrolled during active disease. The DNA of the CDR3 is TGTGCCAGTAGTATACGACAGGGCTATGGCTACACCTTC. Translation: CASSIRQGYGYTF. Variable domain in full (rest from reference TRBV19 and TRBJ1-2): DGGITQSPKYLFRKEGQNVTLSCEQNLNHDAMYWYRQDPGQGLRLIYYSQIVNDFQKGDIAEGYSVSREKKESFPLTVTSAQKNPTAFYLCASSIRQGYGYTFGSGTRLTVV.